The 8 T cell receptor beta chains below come from one sample, sequenced in a study of molecular identifiers for immune sequencing clone quantification. TCRdb reprocessed the PCR reads via MiXCR and lists one record per CDR3 protein. Among about 640,000 distinct CDR3 sequences listed, nearly 20% were seen once. Sequenced material: naive CD8+ T cells from blood, with Jurkat cell RNA spiked in. Subset reported: FACS-sorted CD8+CD4-CCR7+CD45RA+ naive T cells. The receptors originated from a human donor in good health. Some libraries in this study had Jurkat cell RNA spiked in.

This clonotype was counted a few times. The junction and the germline gene differ at one end; a read error may be behind it. The rearrangement uses TRBV19 and TRBJ2-2; 8 nucleotides align to TRBD1. The CDR3 totals 14 residues. Germline V gives CDR1 LNHDA, CDR2 SQIVND (reference sequence). The CDR3: CASSMGTGTEELFF. Written as DNA, the CDR3 is TGTGCCAGTAGTATGGGGACAGGAACCGAGGAGCTGTTTTTT.

In regard to this clonotype: One junction end does not reproduce the germline sequence, and a read error may be involved. The chain joins TRBV6-1 to TRBJ2-4; no definite D call. CDR1 MNHNS and CDR2 SASEGT come from the germline V gene. The CDR3 contains 16 residues. Written as DNA, the CDR3 is TGTGCCGGCAGTGAATGGAGCTGGTCCGCCAAAAACATTCAGTACTTC. Its translation: CAGSEWSWSAKNIQYF.

As regards this clonotype: A much more abundant neighbour one base away suggests this may be a read error. The CDR3 DNA reads as TGTGCCAGCAGCCAAGATGGGTTCTATCCGGGCCACGAGCAGTACTTC. This sequence encodes CASSQDGFYPGHEQYF. V and J are TRBV3-1 and TRBJ2-7; D gene unclear. Germline V gene lookup returns CDR1 LGHDT and CDR2 YNNKEL (reference sequence). The CDR3 totals 16 residues. V lost 0 bases and J lost 5, with 17 bases in between.

In its sample, this clonotype was seen many times. CDR3 in amino acids: CASSQGLAENEQYF. The CDR3 DNA reads TGCGCCAGCAGCCAAGGACTAGCTGAAAACGAGCAGTACTTC. J is TRBJ2-7 and V is TRBV4-1; 7 bases fit TRBD2. J lost 5 bases, V lost 1 base, and 5 bases had no gene match. This CDR3 spans 14 amino acids. CDR1 is MGHRA, CDR2 YSYEKL, per germline.

This clonotype showed up many times. The chain joins TRBV6-2 or TRBV6-3 to TRBJ2-5; D call uncertain. This CDR3 region has 14 residues. Per the germline V gene, CDR1 is MNHEY and CDR2 is SVGEGT. V gave up 6 bases and J gave up 9 bases, with 20 bases separating them. The CDR3 DNA sequence: TGTGCCAGCAGCCTCACTAATGCCCAGTCGTCCCAGTACTTC. It translates to CASSLTNAQSSQYF.

This clonotype showed up many times. The V call is TRBV5-1, the J call TRBJ2-5; TRBD1 matches 8 bases. Germline lookup yields CDR1 SGHRS and CDR2 YFSETQ. Germline trimming cut 0 bases from V and 9 bases from J; bases unmatched to any gene: 4. This CDR3 comprises 13 residues. CDR3: CASSLADRAAQYF. CDR3 in DNA: TGCGCCAGCAGCTTGGCGGACAGGGCGGCCCAGTACTTC.

This clonotype was seen ten or more times. This rearrangement joins TRBV5-4 to TRBJ2-2; D perhaps matches TRBD1 (5 bases). The V end lost 4 bases, the J end lost 6 bases, and 13 bases lay between the germline ends. The CDR3 is 14 amino acids. Germline CDR1 reads SGHNT; CDR2 reads YYREEE (reference sequence). The CDR3 DNA follows: TGTGCCAGCAGCCCGGACATGCCAGCCGGGGAGCTGTTTTTT. Translated, it gives CASSPDMPAGELFF.

This clonotype came up many times. This chain's CDR3 is CASRPGLAGRTDTQYF. Written as DNA, the CDR3 is TGTGCCAGCAGGCCGGGACTAGCGGGGAGAACAGATACGCAGTATTTT. This chain connects TRBV5-6 to TRBJ2-3; 13 positions match TRBD2. After removal of 5 bases from V and 3 bases from J, the junction contained 6 bases not matched to a gene. The CDR3 contains 16 residues. CDR1 and CDR2 (germline): SGHDT, YYEEEE.